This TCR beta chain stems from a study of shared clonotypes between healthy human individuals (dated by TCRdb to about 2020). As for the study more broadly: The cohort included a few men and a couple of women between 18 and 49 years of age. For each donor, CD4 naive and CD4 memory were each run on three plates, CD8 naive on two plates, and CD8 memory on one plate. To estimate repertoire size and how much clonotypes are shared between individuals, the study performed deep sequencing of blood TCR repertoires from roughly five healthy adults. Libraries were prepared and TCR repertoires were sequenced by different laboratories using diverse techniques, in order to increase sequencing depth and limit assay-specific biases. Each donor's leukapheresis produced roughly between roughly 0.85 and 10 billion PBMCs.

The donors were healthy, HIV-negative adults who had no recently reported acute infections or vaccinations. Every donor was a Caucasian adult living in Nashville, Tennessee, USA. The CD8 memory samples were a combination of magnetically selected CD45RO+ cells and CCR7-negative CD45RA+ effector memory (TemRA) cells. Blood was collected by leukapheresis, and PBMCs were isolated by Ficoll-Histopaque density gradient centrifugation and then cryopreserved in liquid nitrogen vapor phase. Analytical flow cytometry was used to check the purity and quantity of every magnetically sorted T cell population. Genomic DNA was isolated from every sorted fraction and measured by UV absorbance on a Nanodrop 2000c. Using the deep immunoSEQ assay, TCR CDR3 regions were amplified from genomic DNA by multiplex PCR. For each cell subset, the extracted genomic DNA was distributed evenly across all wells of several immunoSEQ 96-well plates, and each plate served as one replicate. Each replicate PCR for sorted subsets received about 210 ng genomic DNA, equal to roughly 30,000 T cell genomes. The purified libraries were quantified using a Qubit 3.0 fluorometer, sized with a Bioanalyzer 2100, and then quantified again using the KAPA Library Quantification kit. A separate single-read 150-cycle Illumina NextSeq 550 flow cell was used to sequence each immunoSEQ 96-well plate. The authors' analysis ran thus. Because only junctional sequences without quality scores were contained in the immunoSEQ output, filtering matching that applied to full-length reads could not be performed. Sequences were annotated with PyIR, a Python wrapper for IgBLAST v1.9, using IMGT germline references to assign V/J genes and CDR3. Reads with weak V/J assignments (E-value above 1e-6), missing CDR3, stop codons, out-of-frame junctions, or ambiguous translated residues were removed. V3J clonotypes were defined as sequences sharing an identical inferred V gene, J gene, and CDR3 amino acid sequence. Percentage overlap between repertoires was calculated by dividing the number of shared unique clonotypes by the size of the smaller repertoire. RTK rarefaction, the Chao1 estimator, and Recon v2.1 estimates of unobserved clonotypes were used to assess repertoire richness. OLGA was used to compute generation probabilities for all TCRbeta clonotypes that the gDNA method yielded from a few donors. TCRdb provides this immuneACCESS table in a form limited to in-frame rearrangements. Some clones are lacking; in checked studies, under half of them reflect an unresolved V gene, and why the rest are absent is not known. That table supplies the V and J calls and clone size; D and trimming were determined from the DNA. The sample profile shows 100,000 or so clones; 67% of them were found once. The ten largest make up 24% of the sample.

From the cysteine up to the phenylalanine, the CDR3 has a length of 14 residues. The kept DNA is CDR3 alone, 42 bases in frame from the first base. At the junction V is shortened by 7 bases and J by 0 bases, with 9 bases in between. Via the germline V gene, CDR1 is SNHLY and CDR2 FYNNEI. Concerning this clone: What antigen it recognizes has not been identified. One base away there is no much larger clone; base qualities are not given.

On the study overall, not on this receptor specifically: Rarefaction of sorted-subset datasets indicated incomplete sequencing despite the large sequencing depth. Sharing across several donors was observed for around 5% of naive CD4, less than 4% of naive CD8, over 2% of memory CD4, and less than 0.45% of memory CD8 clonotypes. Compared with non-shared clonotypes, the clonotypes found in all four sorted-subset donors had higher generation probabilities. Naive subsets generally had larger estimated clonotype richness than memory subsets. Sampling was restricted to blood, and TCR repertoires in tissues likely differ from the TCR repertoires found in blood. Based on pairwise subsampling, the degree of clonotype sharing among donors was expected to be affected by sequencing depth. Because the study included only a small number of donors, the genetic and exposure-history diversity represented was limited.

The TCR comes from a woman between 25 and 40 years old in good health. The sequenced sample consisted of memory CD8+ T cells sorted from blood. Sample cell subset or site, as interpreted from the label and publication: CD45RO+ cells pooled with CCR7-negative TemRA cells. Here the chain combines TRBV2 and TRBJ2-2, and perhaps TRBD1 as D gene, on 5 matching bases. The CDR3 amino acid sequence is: CASKGRSNTGELFF. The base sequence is TGTGCCAGCAAGGGGCGATCGAACACCGGGGAGCTGTTTTTT.